The present TCR beta chain was sequenced within a study of glioma-infiltrating T cells after dendritic cell vaccination. As for the study in general: Glioblastoma patients came from Phase I and II dendritic cell vaccination trials. Autologous tumor lysate was loaded overnight onto monocyte-derived dendritic cells grown about seven days with IL-4 and GM-CSF.

Input was approximately 2.2 ug genomic DNA, or all available if less. Primers: 60 V beta forward and 13 J beta reverse. Clones were read by immunoSEQ multiplex PCR, and TCRdb kept only the in-frame ones, dropping some. The sample lists about 32,000 clones, 90% occurring once. The trim removed 3 bases at V and 6 bases at J, leaving 10 bases unmatched. The CDR3 is 15 residues long. Germline values: CDR1 SQVTM, CDR2 ANQGSEA. The source material was blood, sampled before dendritic cell vaccination. The rearrangement joins TRBV29-1 to TRBJ2-3, with TRBD2 matching 9 bases. The sequence was obtained from a human donor with glioblastoma. This CDR3 is CSVESSGGSGDTQYF. CDR3 bases: TGCAGCGTTGAGAGCAGCGGGGGGAGTGGGGATACGCAGTATTTT.